Listed here are 20 T cell receptor beta chains from one sample, sequenced in a study of OX40 agonist ivuxolimab in advanced cancers. Method: immunoSEQ multiplex PCR; TCRdb's copy keeps in-frame clones and lacks some. The table has about 73,000 clones, 85% to 90% seen once. Material: CD4+ or CD8+ T cells sorted from blood, obtained in a trial of the OX40 agonist ivuxolimab. Receptor source: an adult with an advanced solid tumor such as melanoma, head and neck, liver or kidney cancer.

The chain is built from TRBV2 and TRBJ2-4; tentative D call: TRBD1 (6 bases). Germline V gene data show CDR1 as SNHLY and CDR2 as FYNNEI. This CDR3 has 12 amino acids. CDR3 amino acids: CAIRDNGNIQYF. CDR3 nucleotide sequence: TGTGCGATCCGGGACAACGGAAACATTCAGTACTTC. The variable domain in full, completed from reference TRBV2 and TRBJ2-4, reads EPEVTQTPSHQVTQMGQEVILRCVPISNHLYFYWYRQILGQKVEFLVSFYNNEISEKSEIFDDQFSVERPDGSNFTLKIRSTKLEDSAMYFCAIRDNGNIQYFGAGTRLSVL.

This chain uses TRBV7-9 with TRBJ1-1; D perhaps matches TRBD1 (5 bases). The CDR3 is 15 residues long. Germline V gene lookup returns CDR1 SEHNR and CDR2 FQNEAQ (reference sequence). V lost 2 bases and J lost 5, with 15 bases in between. The CDR3 sequence is CASSLIGGGETEAFF. In DNA, the CDR3 is TGTGCCAGCAGCTTAATAGGCGGGGGTGAAACTGAAGCTTTCTTT.

The rearrangement links TRBV6-6 to TRBJ2-7; tentatively, D is TRBD2 (5 bases). The V end was cut by 2 bases, the J end by 0 bases, with 11 bases between. CDR3 length: 15 amino acids. Per germline, CDR1 MNHNY and CDR2 SVGAGI (reference sequence). CDR3 sequence: CASSYMSGSSYEQYF. The CDR3 nucleotides read TGTGCCAGCAGTTACATGTCGGGGAGCTCCTACGAGCAGTACTTC.

This sequence joins TRBV9 and TRBJ2-5; 7 bases match TRBD1. Germline V gives CDR1 SGDLS, CDR2 YYNGEE. The CDR3 has 15 residues. V shed 0 bases, J shed 5 bases, and the junction held 7 bases outside the gene matches. CDR3 coding DNA: TGTGCCAGCAGCGTAGCCCCTGACAGGGATGAGACCCAGTACTTC. Translation: CASSVAPDRDETQYF.

The CDR3 nucleotides are TGTGCCAGCTCCGGGGGGGACTATGGCTACACCTTC. Its translation is CASSGGDYGYTF. The chain employs TRBV6-5 and TRBJ1-2, with D tentatively TRBD1 (5 bases). The CDR3 extends over 12 amino acids. Germline CDR1 and CDR2: MNHEY and SVGAGI. Trimming removed 8 bases from V and 3 bases from J, with 10 bases in between.

The rearrangement links TRBV28 to TRBJ1-4, with a weak D call TRBD1 (5 bases). Between the trimmed V and J ends, which lost 2 bases and 0 bases, there was a span of 13 bases. CDR1 is MDHEN, CDR2 SYDVKM, per germline. The CDR3 has 17 amino acids. The CDR3 spells CASSLEGPGPTNEKLFF. CDR3 nucleotide sequence: TGTGCCAGCAGTTTAGAGGGTCCGGGACCAACTAATGAAAAACTGTTTTTT.

V and J are TRBV27 and TRBJ1-2; D might be TRBD1 (6 bases). This CDR3 has 15 residues. Germline CDR1 reads MNHEY; CDR2 reads SMNVEV (reference sequence). V was pared by 4 bases and J by 5 bases, with 17 bases between. CDR3 coding DNA: TGTGCCAGCAGTTCCTCGGGGGGCTGGCCGTATGGCTACACCTTC. Encoded protein: CASSSSGGWPYGYTF.

The V gene is TRBV5-1, the J gene TRBJ2-1; D uncertain. This CDR3 is 14 amino acids long. The V and J ends lost 0 bases and 3 bases respectively, with 7 bases between them. CDR1 is SGHRS, CDR2 YFSETQ, per germline. The CDR3: CASSLDTGYNEQFF. Written as DNA, the CDR3 is TGCGCCAGCAGCTTGGATACGGGCTACAATGAGCAGTTCTTC.

The chain uses TRBV7-9 and TRBJ1-3, with D possibly TRBD1 on 5 matching bases. Trimming pared 3 bases from V and 3 bases from J, leaving 21 bases between. Germline V CDR1 and CDR2: SEHNR, FQNEAQ (reference sequence). The CDR3 extends over 18 amino acids. CDR3 sequence (DNA): TGTGCCAGCAGCTTCCCCAGCAGTGCGGGGGTCCGTGGAAACACCATATATTTT. Protein product: CASSFPSSAGVRGNTIYF.

The chain uses TRBV7-8 and TRBJ1-1; no firm D call. CDR1 and CDR2 (germline): SGHVS, FQNEAQ. The CDR3 loop spans 14 amino acids. The V and J ends lost 3 bases and 2 bases respectively, with 10 bases between them. The CDR3 is CASSFIPINTEAFF. DNA for the CDR3: TGTGCCAGCAGCTTTATCCCGATAAACACTGAAGCTTTCTTT. The variable domain in full, completed from reference TRBV7-8 and TRBJ1-1, reads GAGVSQSPRYKVAKRGQDVALRCDPISGHVSLFWYQQALGQGPEFLTYFQNEAQLDKSGLPSDRFFAERPEGSVSTLKIQRTQQEDSAVYLCASSFIPINTEAFFGQGTRLTVV.

The genes are TRBV19 and TRBJ2-2; no firm D call. Trimming took off 5 bases at V and 5 bases at J, with 9 bases between the two ends. Germline CDR1 reads LNHDA; CDR2 reads SQIVND (reference sequence). CDR3 length equals 13 residues. The CDR3 here is CASSLTFTGELFF. The CDR3, as DNA: TGTGCCAGTAGTCTCACCTTTACCGGGGAGCTGTTTTTT.

The chain couples TRBV6-1 to TRBJ1-5; the match to TRBD1 covers 7 bases. The V and J ends lost 7 bases and 7 bases, in that order; junction bases with no gene match: 7. CDR3 length equals 13 residues. CDR1 is MNHNS and CDR2 is SASEGT in the germline V gene. The CDR3 protein is CASTEGANQPQHF. The CDR3 bases are TGTGCCAGCACTGAGGGGGCGAACCAGCCCCAGCATTTT.

The V gene is TRBV5-1, the J gene TRBJ2-2; 8 bases map to TRBD1. This CDR3 is 15 amino acids long. Per germline, CDR1 SGHRS and CDR2 YFSETQ. V was clipped by 5 bases and J by 0 bases; unmatched bases: 3. The CDR3 DNA reads TGCGCCAGCAGTCAGACAGGGGCGAACACCGGGGAGCTGTTTTTT. It encodes CASSQTGANTGELFF. Looking up the rest from reference TRBV5-1 and TRBJ2-2 gives the full variable domain: KAGVTQTPRYLIKTRGQQVTLSCSPISGHRSVSWYQQTPGQGLQFLFEYFSETQRNKGNFPGRFSGRQFSNSRSEMNVSTLELGDSALYLCASSQTGANTGELFFGEGSRLTVL.

The chain couples TRBV13 to TRBJ1-1; TRBD1 agrees at 7 bases. Germline V CDR1 and CDR2: PRHDT, FYEKMQ (reference sequence). J gave up 4 bases and V 5 bases, and 13 bases lay outside the gene matches. The CDR3 has 16 amino acids. The CDR3 is CASSTPLGRGSTEAFF. Here the CDR3 DNA reads TGTGCCAGCAGCACCCCCCTGGGCAGGGGGAGCACTGAAGCTTTCTTT.

This sequence joins TRBV2 and TRBJ1-4; D remains unclear. V lost 7 bases and J 8 bases, leaving 17 bases between the germline ends. The germline V gene has CDR1 SNHLY and CDR2 FYNNEI. The CDR3 covers 14 residues. The CDR3 nucleotides are TGTGCCAGCACCGAGACGGGGTCTGGGGAAAAACTGTTTTTT. This encodes CASTETGSGEKLFF.

This chain joins TRBV18 and TRBJ2-1, with D tentatively TRBD2 (6 bases). Trimming stripped 4 bases from V and 1 base from J, with 11 bases between. The CDR3 contains 15 residues. Germline V gene data show CDR1 as KGHSH and CDR2 as LQKENI. The CDR3 bases are TGTGCCAGCTCACGGGGCGGGGAATCCTACAATGAGCAGTTCTTC. It translates to CASSRGGESYNEQFF.

The chain combines TRBV28 with TRBJ2-6; D is unclear. Germline values: CDR1 MDHEN, CDR2 SYDVKM. This CDR3 is 13 amino acids long. Trimming shortened V by 1 base and J by 4 bases, and 2 bases separated the two germline ends. The CDR3 region is CASSLSGANVLTF. CDR3 sequence (DNA): TGTGCCAGCAGTTTATCCGGGGCCAACGTCCTGACTTTC.

The rearrangement joins TRBV7-8 to TRBJ1-1; no clear D gene. This CDR3 spans 12 amino acids. Trimming shortened V by 7 bases and J by 6 bases, and 12 bases separated the two germline ends. The germline gives CDR1 SGHVS, CDR2 FQNEAQ. The CDR3 loop reads CASKSPTAEAFF. DNA of the CDR3: TGTGCCAGCAAGAGTCCGACGGCTGAAGCTTTCTTT.

The chain has TRBV5-1 and TRBJ2-1; TRBD1 matches at 7 bases. Germline assignment: CDR1 SGHRS and CDR2 YFSETQ. This CDR3 is built from 13 residues. The trim removed 5 bases at V and 8 bases at J, leaving 7 bases unmatched. CDR3 protein: CASSRQGRDEQFF. CDR3 sequence (DNA): TGCGCCAGCAGTAGACAGGGTAGAGATGAGCAGTTCTTC.

This chain joins TRBV2 and TRBJ2-1; 9 bases agree with TRBD2. This CDR3 contains 14 residues. In germline, CDR1 is SNHLY, CDR2 FYNNEI. The V gene end was trimmed by 6 bases and the J gene end by 5 bases; junction bases not matched to a gene: 5. CDR3 in DNA: TGTGCCAGCAGCCTGGGGACTAGCCACAATGAGCAGTTCTTC. Protein product: CASSLGTSHNEQFF.